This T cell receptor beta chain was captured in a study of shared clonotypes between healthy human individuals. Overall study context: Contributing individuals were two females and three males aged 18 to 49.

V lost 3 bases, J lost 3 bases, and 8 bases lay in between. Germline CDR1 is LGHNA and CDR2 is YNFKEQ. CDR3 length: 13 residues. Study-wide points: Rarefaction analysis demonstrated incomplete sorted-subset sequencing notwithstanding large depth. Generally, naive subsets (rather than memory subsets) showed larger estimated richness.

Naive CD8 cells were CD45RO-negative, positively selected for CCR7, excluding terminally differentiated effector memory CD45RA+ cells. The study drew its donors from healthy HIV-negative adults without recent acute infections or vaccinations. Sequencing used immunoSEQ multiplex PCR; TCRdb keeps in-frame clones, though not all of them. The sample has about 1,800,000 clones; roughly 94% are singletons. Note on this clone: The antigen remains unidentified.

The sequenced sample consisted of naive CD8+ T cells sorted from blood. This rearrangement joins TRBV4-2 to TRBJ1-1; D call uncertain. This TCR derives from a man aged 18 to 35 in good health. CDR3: CASSQSGDTEAFF. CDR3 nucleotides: TGTGCCAGCAGCCAGTCCGGGGACACTGAAGCTTTCTTT.